The rows below give T cell receptor beta chains drawn from one sample of a study of sequential checkpoint blockade in melanoma. The data were produced by immunoSEQ multiplex PCR, yet TCRdb's version contains in-frame clones alone and is incomplete. Found here are about 17,000 clones, about 80% of them singletons; the top ten hold about 10%. The sample here was CD8+ T cells sorted from blood (inferred from file names), taken from a patient given nivolumab and ipilimumab in sequence. The receptor source for this set is a human donor with melanoma. The conserved cysteine and the conserved F or W are not part of the CDR3 here. The order of the fields is V gene, J gene, CDR3 protein.

V: TRBV5-1; J: TRBJ2-7; CDR3: ASSSEGTSVTYEQY
V: TRBV19; J: TRBJ2-1; CDR3: ASSIRLNEQF
V: TRBV5-6; J: TRBJ1-5; CDR3: ASSVNRGQPQH
V: TRBV28; J: TRBJ1-5; CDR3: ASSLGQGHHQPQH
V: TRBV28; J: TRBJ2-7; CDR3: ASSPHLGGREQY
V: TRBV2; J: TRBJ2-7; CDR3: ASSPLGTSASGEQY
V: TRBV7-6; J: TRBJ1-1; CDR3: ASSSKVAERGNTEAF
V: TRBV18; J: TRBJ1-5; CDR3: ASSPPGQGGVNSNQPQH
V: TRBV27; J: TRBJ2-2; CDR3: ASSEAPNTGELF
V: TRBV10-1; J: TRBJ2-7; CDR3: ASSARDNIYEQY
V: TRBV5-4; J: TRBJ1-2; CDR3: ASSPAGPNGYT
V: TRBV19; J: TRBJ1-1; CDR3: ASRRGGNTEAF
V: TRBV6-6; J: TRBJ1-4; CDR3: ASRGQGASNEKLF
V: TRBV9; J: TRBJ2-6; CDR3: ASSGHLAGGANVLT
V: TRBV27; J: NA; CDR3: ASSWGVEQY
V: TRBV7-2; J: TRBJ1-2; CDR3: ASSSTDRGRGYGYT
V: TRBV11-3; J: TRBJ2-6; CDR3: ASSSTGGWGANVLT
V: TRBV6-4; J: TRBJ2-7; CDR3: ASTQEGGGSIYEQY
V: TRBV27; J: TRBJ1-5; CDR3: ASSLGQGDQPQH
V: TRBV5-4; J: TRBJ1-2; CDR3: ASSIQGATGYGYT
V: TRBV6-1; J: TRBJ1-5; CDR3: ASSEGTDNQPQH